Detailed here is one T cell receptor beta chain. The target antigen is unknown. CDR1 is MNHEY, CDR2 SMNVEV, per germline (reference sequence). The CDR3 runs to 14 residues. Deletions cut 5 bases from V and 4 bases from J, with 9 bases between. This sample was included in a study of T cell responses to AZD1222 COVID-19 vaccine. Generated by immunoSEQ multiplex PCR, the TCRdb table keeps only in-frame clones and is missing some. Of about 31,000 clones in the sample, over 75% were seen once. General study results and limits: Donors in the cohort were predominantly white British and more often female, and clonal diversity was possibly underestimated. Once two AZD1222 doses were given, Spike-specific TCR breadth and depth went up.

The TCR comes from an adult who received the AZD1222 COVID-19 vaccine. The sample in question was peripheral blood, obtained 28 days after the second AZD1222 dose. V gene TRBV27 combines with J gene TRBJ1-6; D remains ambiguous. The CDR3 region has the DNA TGTGCCAGCAGTATCCAAGGATATAATTCACCCCTCCACTTT. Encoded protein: CASSIQGYNSPLHF.